This T cell receptor beta chain was observed in a study of cytotoxic CD8 clonotypes in ibrutinib-treated CLL (dated by TCRdb to the early 2020s). Describing the broader study: The cohort included about 15 treatment-naive and about a dozen relapsed/refractory patients; about 18 were IGHV unmutated. Cryopreserved peripheral blood mononuclear cells were collected before treatment, at response, and at either disease progression or sustained remission. Partial responses were observed in roughly 24 patients and complete responses in 2; after a median follow-up of about 69 months, remission was maintained in approximately 15 patients and progression was observed in some twelve. All remission and progressive disease samples were collected while patients were still receiving ibrutinib. The response samples were drawn at a median of approximately 11 months into treatment, with a range of roughly 6 to 36 months. Samples averaged approximately 260,000 productive templates and 90,000 to 95,000 productive rearrangements. Of the approximately 87 people in the trial, 26 had longitudinal samples available. What the work shows at the level of the full study, not this receptor alone: Public clonotypes were rare and either shrank or stayed stable during treatment, and the rise in clonality at ibrutinib response reflected expansion of private clonotypes. Baseline clonality exceeded that of age-matched healthy donors and correlated strongly with circulating CD8+ T-cell counts. Lymph node repertoires were not examined, and the timing of sampling was not matched between patients in sustained remission and those whose disease progressed. Clonality rose at ibrutinib response, remained stable during sustained remission, and dropped back toward baseline at progression.

In the paper's terms, the time point label means: approximately 25 months on ibrutinib. For TCR beta library preparation, 2 to 2.5 micrograms of genomic DNA were isolated from cryopreserved PBMCs. Longitudinal blood samples from CLL patients on ibrutinib monotherapy were analyzed using high-throughput TCR beta sequencing. Patients were enrolled in a phase 2 open-label single-center ibrutinib monotherapy trial. A distance of 17 bases separates the germline ends of V and J, which lose 5 bases and 6 bases respectively. According to the germline V gene (reference sequence), CDR1 reads SEHNR and CDR2 reads FQNEAQ. Taken from cysteine to phenylalanine, the CDR3 has 14 residues. Of all the DNA, just the CDR3 is kept, 42 bases in frame from base 1. On this clone: Its antigen has not been determined. No qualities accompany the bases; no much larger clone lies one base away.

A MiSeq instrument was used for deep resolution sequencing, which targeted depths ranging from 1 in 1 million up to 1 in 200,000 T cells, with coverage averaging 10x for each clonotype. The immunoSEQ hsTCRB Kit was used to generate the TCR beta libraries. The authors' analysis ran thus. The data were analyzed with ImmunoSEQ Analyzer and ImmunoSEQ Data Assistant, and V, D and J gene assignments followed IMGT definitions. Clonality, with values ranging from 0 to 1, was calculated as one minus the normalized Shannon entropy of productive rearrangement frequencies. Only overrepresented clonotypes making up at least 0.05% of each patient's repertoire were included in the public clonotype analysis. About a dozen age-matched healthy donor repertoires from immuneACCESS served as clonality controls. TCRdb carries this immuneACCESS record with in-frame sequences only. Its versions omit some clonotypes, under half of them owing to an unresolved V gene in the studies checked, with the rest unexplained. That table is the source of V, J and clone size, and D and trimming were worked out from the DNA. In this sample the table shows around 250,000 clones, under 75% of which occur a single time. 15% of the sample goes to the ten largest clones.

The sample in question was PBMCs, obtained after 24 months of ibrutinib treatment. The TCR sequence derives from a human donor with chronic lymphocytic leukemia. This chain joins TRBV7-9 to TRBJ2-7, with the D gene not clear enough to name. The CDR3 amino acid sequence is: CASSTYDILSEQYF. The bases read TGTGCCAGCAGCACCTATGACATCCTCTCCGAGCAGTACTTC.